These 21 T cell receptor beta chains were sequenced from one sample in a study of blood T cells in healthy people across ages. With a J-beta primer mix and a sample-barcoded 5' primer, a second PCR ran about 7 to 12 cycles. One entry per CDR3 protein results from TCRdb running MiXCR on the 5' RACE reads. This sample has some 1.5 million distinct CDR3 sequences, with roughly 27% found just once. The sequenced sample consisted of blood. The receptors derive from a woman aged 25 to 39 in good health.

The CDR3 sequence is CSARTGADNEQYF. The CDR3 DNA follows: TGCAGTGCGCGGACAGGGGCGGACAATGAGCAGTACTTC. V is TRBV20-1 and J is TRBJ2-1; 9 bases fit TRBD1. The J call could be wrong; TRBJ2-7 is a better fit for the DNA end. Per the germline V gene, CDR1 is DFQATT and CDR2 is SNEGSKA (reference sequence). This CDR3 contains 13 residues.

The CDR3 sequence is CAISGVDGSYNEQFF. The CDR3 DNA sequence: TGTGCCATCAGTGGTGTTGATGGGTCCTACAATGAGCAGTTCTTC. The rearrangement uses TRBV10-3 and TRBJ2-1; D call uncertain. Trimming took off 4 bases at V and 1 base at J, with 11 bases between the two ends. This CDR3 spans 15 amino acids. CDR1 is ENHRY and CDR2 is SYGVKD in the germline V gene.

In its sample, this clonotype was seen many times. The rearrangement joins TRBV20-1 to TRBJ2-3, with TRBD2 matching 7 bases. CDR1 and CDR2 from the germline V gene are DFQATT and SNEGSKA (reference sequence). V gave up 5 bases and J gave up 4 bases; unmatched junction bases: 9. The CDR3 runs 14 residues. This chain's CDR3 is CSAGKAGEADTQYF. The DNA of the CDR3 is TGCAGTGCTGGGAAGGCGGGAGAGGCAGATACGCAGTATTTT.

This clonotype was counted between two and nine times. The CDR3 region is CSAMVQGAYEQYF. CDR3 sequence (DNA): TGCAGTGCTATGGTGCAGGGGGCATACGAGCAGTACTTC. The chain employs TRBV20-1 and TRBJ2-7, with 8 positions matching TRBD1. There are 13 residues in the CDR3. V lost 4 bases to trimming and J lost 4 bases; unmatched junction nucleotides: 6. Germline lookup yields CDR1 DFQATT and CDR2 SNEGSKA (reference sequence).

J is TRBJ1-4 and V is TRBV29-1, with TRBD1 as a possible D gene (5 bases). Deletions cut 0 bases from V and 4 bases from J, with 9 bases between. The germline CDR1 and CDR2 sequences are SQVTM and ANQGSEA. This CDR3 is built from 14 residues. The CDR3 here is CSVEEWGLNEKLFF. CDR3 nucleotide sequence: TGCAGCGTTGAAGAATGGGGACTTAATGAAAAACTGTTTTTT.

Details on this clonotype: The conserved final phenylalanine or tryptophan is absent from the CDR3, which likely points to a read error. The chain carries TRBV25-1 and TRBJ1-6, with unresolved D. Germline CDR1 and CDR2: MGHDK and SYGVNS. The CDR3 is made up of 16 amino acids. Trimming pared 5 bases from V and 1 base from J, leaving 12 bases between. The CDR3, as DNA: TGTGCCAGCAGTACAAAGTCGGGATCCTATAATTCACCCCTCCACCTT. It encodes CASSTKSGSYNSPLHL.

This clonotype was recorded many times. J is TRBJ2-7 and V is TRBV5-1, with D uncertain. V gave up 1 base and J gave up 7 bases, with 12 bases separating them. Germline V gene lookup returns CDR1 SGHRS and CDR2 YFSETQ. This CDR3 is 13 amino acids long. Here the CDR3 DNA reads TGCGCCAGCAGCTTGCAGAGGACCGAGGAGCAGTACTTC. Its protein is CASSLQRTEEQYF.

This clonotype was observed a few times. This chain uses TRBV2 with TRBJ2-2; 9 bases are shared with TRBD2. Germline V gene sequence: CDR1 SNHLY, CDR2 FYNNEI. The V segment lost 3 bases and the J segment 6 bases; nucleotides outside the gene matches: 11. This CDR3 spans 17 amino acids. The CDR3 region has the DNA TGTGCCAGCAGTGATCTTTCTAGCGGGACAGACCCCGGGGAGCTGTTTTTT. It encodes CASSDLSSGTDPGELFF. The full variable domain, with the rest looked up from reference TRBV2 and TRBJ2-2, is EPEVTQTPSHQVTQMGQEVILRCVPISNHLYFYWYRQILGQKVEFLVSFYNNEISEKSEIFDDQFSVERPDGSNFTLKIRSTKLEDSAMYFCASSDLSSGTDPGELFFGEGSRLTVL.

This clonotype has only a few counts. The V and J genes are TRBV27 and TRBJ2-1, with D unresolved. V shed 5 bases and J shed 5 bases, with 19 bases lying between them. CDR1 MNHEY and CDR2 SMNVEV come from the germline V gene (reference sequence). The CDR3 is made up of 16 amino acids. The CDR3 here is CASSPLGGAANNEQFF. The CDR3 coding sequence is TGTGCCAGCAGTCCGCTCGGCGGAGCAGCAAACAATGAGCAGTTCTTC.

The V gene is TRBV20-1, the J gene TRBJ2-7; 8 positions match TRBD1. From germline, CDR1 is DFQATT and CDR2 SNEGSKA (reference sequence). This CDR3 has 13 residues. CDR3 protein: CSAGGTGHYEQYF. In nucleotides, the CDR3 is TGCAGCGCTGGGGGGACAGGACACTACGAGCAGTACTTC.

This clonotype has more than one count but fewer than ten. The CDR3 sequence is CATSDLAMGEETQYF. CDR3 sequence (DNA): TGTGCCACCAGTGATTTGGCGATGGGGGAAGAGACCCAGTACTTC. The chain has TRBV24-1 and TRBJ2-7; D could derive from TRBD1 or TRBD2 (5 bases each). The DNA end lines up better with TRBJ2-5; the J call may be wrong. Germline V gene lookup returns CDR1 KGHDR and CDR2 SFDVKD. The CDR3 is 15 amino acids.

A note on this clonotype: Relative to the germline gene, one junction end is altered; a read error may explain this. The chain uses TRBV27 and TRBJ2-3; D may be TRBD1 (5 bases). This CDR3 spans 16 amino acids. CDR1 and CDR2 (germline): MNHEY, SMNVEV (reference sequence). The CDR3 reads CASSSVVGRSTDTQYF. In nucleotides, the CDR3 is TGTGCCAGCAGCTCCGTGGTGGGGCGGAGCACAGATACACAGTATTTT.

About this clonotype itself: This may stem from a read error, because a much larger clone lies one nucleotide away. The CDR3 DNA is TGCAGCGTTATGGACAATGAGCAGTACTTC. The encoded protein is CSVMDNEQYF. This chain links TRBV29-1 with TRBJ2-4, with D possibly being TRBD1 (5 bases). Trimming shortened V by 5 bases and J by 13 bases, and 12 bases separated the two germline ends. CDR3 length equals 10 residues. CDR1 and CDR2 (germline): SQVTM, ANQGSEA.

The chain links TRBV20-1 to TRBJ1-1; 8 nucleotides line up with TRBD1. CDR3 length equals 15 residues. The J segment lost 5 bases and the V segment lost 0 bases, leaving 8 bases of the junction unmatched. Germline CDR1 reads DFQATT; CDR2 reads SNEGSKA (reference sequence). The CDR3 DNA is TGCAGTGCTAGAGATGGGCAGGGGGCGGTAACTGAAGCTTTCTTT. Protein product: CSARDGQGAVTEAFF.

This clonotype occurred a few times. The chain employs TRBV20-1 and TRBJ2-2; D might be TRBD1 or TRBD2, each matching 7 bases. CDR1 is DFQATT, CDR2 SNEGSKA, per germline (reference sequence). The ends were cut back, 5 bases at V and 4 bases at J, with 20 bases in the middle. The CDR3 sequence is 16 residues long. The CDR3 coding sequence is TGCAGTGCTCCAGGGGGGGGACAGTCGATCACCGGGGAGCTGTTTTTT. This encodes CSAPGGGQSITGELFF.

Comment on this clonotype: One base away lies a much larger clone, so this may be a sequencing read error. This chain connects TRBV29-1 to TRBJ2-1; weak D call: TRBD1 (5 bases). V gave up 1 base and J gave up 12 bases, with 19 bases separating them. The germline V gene encodes CDR1 SQVTM and CDR2 ANQGSEA. This CDR3 contains 14 residues. The CDR3 loop reads CSVEVRIAGAGQFF. The CDR3 nucleotides are TGCAGCGTTGAAGTAAGAATAGCTGGGGCTGGGCAGTTCTTC.

This clonotype was picked up a small number of times. Its ends do not fully match the called genes, so a read error is possible. V is TRBV7-9 and J is TRBJ2-7, with D possibly called TRBD1 or TRBD2 (5 bases each). Germline CDR1 is SEHNR and CDR2 is FQNEAQ (reference sequence). The CDR3 contains 16 residues. This CDR3 reads CASSLGAGTPAYEQYF. In nucleotides, the CDR3 is TGTGCCAGCAGCTTAGGGGCCGGGACGCCAGCCTATGAGCAGTACTTC.

This clonotype has ten or more counts. V and J are TRBV6-2 or TRBV6-3 and TRBJ2-7; D tentatively fits TRBD1 or TRBD2 (6 bases each). The CDR3 consists of 15 residues. V lost 7 bases to trimming and J lost 1 base, with 17 bases between them. Germline V gene sequence: CDR1 MNHEY, CDR2 SVGEGT. CDR3 in amino acids: CASTPGAGLSYEQYF. In DNA form, the CDR3 reads TGTGCCAGCACTCCGGGGGCAGGACTTTCCTACGAGCAGTACTTC.

J is TRBJ2-5 and V is TRBV5-5; D uncertain. The end of the DNA aligns better with TRBJ2-7, so the J call may be wrong. This CDR3 contains 16 residues. Germline CDR1 and CDR2: SGHKS and YYEKEE (reference sequence). CDR3 bases: TGTGCCAGCAGCCCACAGCCCCTATTGCCGAACGACGAGCAGTACTTC. It is translated as CASSPQPLLPNDEQYF.

Comment on this clonotype: The junction differs from germline at one of its ends, possibly a read error. The chain combines TRBV3-1 with TRBJ2-3; the D gene could be TRBD1 or TRBD2 (5 bases each). Per germline, CDR1 LGHDT and CDR2 YNNKEL (reference sequence). The CDR3 spans 16 residues. The CDR3 DNA sequence: TGTGCCCGCAGCCAAGAATGGGGGAGCAGCACAGATACGCAGTATTTT. Its protein is CARSQEWGSSTDTQYF.

This clonotype was seen a handful of times. A much larger clone differs by one base, so this may be a read error. V and J are TRBV12-3 or TRBV12-4 and TRBJ2-7, with 11 bases that match TRBD2. Trimming at V came to 8 bases and at J to 0 bases, leaving 6 bases not matched to a gene. This CDR3 comprises 15 residues. This chain's CDR3 is CASGPTSGASYEQYF. The DNA of the CDR3 is TGTGCCAGCGGTCCGACTAGCGGGGCCTCCTACGAGCAGTACTTC.